This T cell receptor (beta chain) was identified during a study of PD-1 and CTLA-4 blockade in melanoma. V shed 3 bases, J shed 4 bases, and the junction held 5 bases outside the gene matches. The CDR3 is made up of 15 amino acids. Germline V gives CDR1 LNHNV, CDR2 YYDKDF (reference sequence). Repertoires were generated with immunoSEQ multiplex PCR, while TCRdb's copy carries only in-frame clones and drops some. Here the sample spans tens of thousands of clones, around 89% being singletons. The V gene is TRBV15, the J gene TRBJ1-5; TRBD1 matches at 8 bases. Sample: CD8+ T cells from peripheral blood, taken from a patient given anti-PD-1 treatment. The source of this sequence is a human donor with melanoma. The CDR3 DNA is TGTGCCACCAGCAGGGACGGACAGGGAAATCAGCCCCAGCATTTT. It codes for CATSRDGQGNQPQHF. The full variable domain, completed using reference TRBV15 and TRBJ1-5, is DAMVIQNPRYQVTQFGKPVTLSCSQTLNHNVMYWYQQKSSQAPKLLFHYYDKDFNNEADTPDNFQSRRPNTSFCFLDIRSPGLGDTAMYLCATSRDGQGNQPQHFGDGTRLSIL.